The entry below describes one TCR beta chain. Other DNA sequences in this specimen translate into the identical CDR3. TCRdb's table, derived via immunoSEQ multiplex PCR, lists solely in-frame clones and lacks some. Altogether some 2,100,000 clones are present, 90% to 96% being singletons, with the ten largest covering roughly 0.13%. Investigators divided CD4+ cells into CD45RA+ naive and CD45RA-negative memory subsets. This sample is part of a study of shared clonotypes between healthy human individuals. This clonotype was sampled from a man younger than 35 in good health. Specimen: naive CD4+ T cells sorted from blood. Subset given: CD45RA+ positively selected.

CDR3 protein: CASSVAGITDTQYF. CDR3 DNA sequence: TGTGCCAGCAGCGTAGCGGGTATAACTGATACGCAGTATTTT. The rearrangement links TRBV9 to TRBJ2-3; D gene uncertain. The ends were cut back, 0 bases at V and 6 bases at J, with 11 bases in the middle. Germline CDR1 reads SGDLS; CDR2 reads YYNGEE. CDR3 length: 14 amino acids.